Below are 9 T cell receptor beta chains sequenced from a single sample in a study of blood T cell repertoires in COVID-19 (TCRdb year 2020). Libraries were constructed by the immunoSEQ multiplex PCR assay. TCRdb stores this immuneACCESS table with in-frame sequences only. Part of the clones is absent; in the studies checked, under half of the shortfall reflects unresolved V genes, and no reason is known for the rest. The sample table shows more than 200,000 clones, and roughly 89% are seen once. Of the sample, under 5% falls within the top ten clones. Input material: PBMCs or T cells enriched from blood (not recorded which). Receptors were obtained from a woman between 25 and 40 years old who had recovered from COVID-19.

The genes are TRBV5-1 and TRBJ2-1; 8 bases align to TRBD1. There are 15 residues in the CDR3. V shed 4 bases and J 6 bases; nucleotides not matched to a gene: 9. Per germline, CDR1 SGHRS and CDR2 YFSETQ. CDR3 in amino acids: CASSGPDRAGNEQFF. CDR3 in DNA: TGCGCCAGCAGCGGGCCGGACAGGGCGGGCAATGAGCAGTTCTTC.

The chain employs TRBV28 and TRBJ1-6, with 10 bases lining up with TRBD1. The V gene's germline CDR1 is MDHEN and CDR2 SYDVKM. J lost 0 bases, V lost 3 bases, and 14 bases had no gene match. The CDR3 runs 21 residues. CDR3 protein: CASSFPTGTGAWSSYNSPLHF. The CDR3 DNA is TGTGCCAGCAGTTTTCCAACCGGGACAGGGGCGTGGAGCTCCTATAATTCACCCCTCCACTTT. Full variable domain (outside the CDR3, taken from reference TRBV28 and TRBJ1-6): DVKVTQSSRYLVKRTGEKVFLECVQDMDHENMFWYRQDPGLGLRLIYFSYDVKMKEKGDIPEGYSVSREKKERFSLILESASTNQTSMYLCASSFPTGTGAWSSYNSPLHFGNGTRLTVT.

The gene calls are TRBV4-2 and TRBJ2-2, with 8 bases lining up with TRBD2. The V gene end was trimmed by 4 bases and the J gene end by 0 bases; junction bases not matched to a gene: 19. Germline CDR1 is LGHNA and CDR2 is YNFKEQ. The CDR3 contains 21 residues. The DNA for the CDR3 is TGTGCCAGCAGCCGACCTCCCAGCGGGGGCCGGGACTACCCGAACACCGGGGAGCTGTTTTTT. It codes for CASSRPPSGGRDYPNTGELFF.

CDR3 sequence (DNA): TGTGCCAGTACCTCTTTCCGACAGGGATTCGAAAAACTGTTTTTT. Translation gives CASTSFRQGFEKLFF. The chain couples TRBV19 to TRBJ1-4; 7 positions agree with TRBD1. V gave up 7 bases and J gave up 8 bases; unmatched junction bases: 13. The germline V gene has CDR1 LNHDA and CDR2 SQIVND (reference sequence). The CDR3 runs to 15 residues.

The CDR3 coding sequence is TGTGCCAGCAGCCGCCAGGAACGAAACACCATATATTTT. Its protein is CASSRQERNTIYF. The V gene is TRBV3-1 (or the pseudogene TRBV3-2), the J gene TRBJ1-3, with D uncertain. The V gene lost 4 bases and the J gene lost 5 bases, with 9 bases spanning the gap. The CDR3 covers 13 residues. CDR1 is LGHDT and CDR2 is YNNKEL in the germline V gene (reference sequence).

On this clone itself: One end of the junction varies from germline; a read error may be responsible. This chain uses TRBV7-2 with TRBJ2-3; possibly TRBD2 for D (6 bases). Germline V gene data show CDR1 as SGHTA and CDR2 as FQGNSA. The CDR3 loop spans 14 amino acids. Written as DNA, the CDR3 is TGTGCCAGCAGGTTAGCAGGAGGGACAGATACGCAGTATTTT. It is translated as CASRLAGGTDTQYF.

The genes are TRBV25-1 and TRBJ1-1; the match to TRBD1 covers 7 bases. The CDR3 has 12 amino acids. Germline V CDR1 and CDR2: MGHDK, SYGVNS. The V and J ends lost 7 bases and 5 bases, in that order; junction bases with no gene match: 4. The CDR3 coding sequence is TGTGCCAGCACCGGGACAGTTACTGAAGCTTTCTTT. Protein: CASTGTVTEAFF.

In DNA form, the CDR3 reads TGCGCCAGCAGCCAAGATCCAGGGTCCTACGAGCAGTACTTC. It encodes CASSQDPGSYEQYF. The chain links TRBV4-1 to TRBJ2-7, with D tentatively TRBD1 (5 bases). Trimming left V 0 bases short and J 1 base short, with 7 bases between. This CDR3 is 14 amino acids long. The V gene's germline CDR1 is MGHRA and CDR2 YSYEKL.

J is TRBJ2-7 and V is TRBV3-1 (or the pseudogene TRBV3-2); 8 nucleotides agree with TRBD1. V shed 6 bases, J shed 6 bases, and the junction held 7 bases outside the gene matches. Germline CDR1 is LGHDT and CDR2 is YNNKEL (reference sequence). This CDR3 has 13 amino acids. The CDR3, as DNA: TGTGCCAGCAGAGGGACAGGCCTCGGCGAGCAGTACTTC. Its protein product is CASRGTGLGEQYF.